What follows describes a single T cell receptor beta chain. Its antigen is still unknown. This sample was included in a study of identifying expanded T cells in peripheral blood. Study-wide results and limits: Over approximately two and four weeks, about 15 and 19 clones changed, versus approximately 1.2 between replicates. Across healthy donors, higher total template counts meant significantly greater roughly 2-week count variance.

Collection occurred without any documented infections or immune events in donors. The assay was immunoSEQ multiplex PCR, and TCRdb's table has in-frame clones only and misses some. The sample includes around 57,000 clones, around 87% of them seen just once. With 0 bases removed from V and 4 bases from J, the gap between germline ends came to 3 bases. The germline V gene has CDR1 SEHNR and CDR2 FQNEAQ (reference sequence). The CDR3 contains 13 residues. This chain links TRBV7-9 with TRBJ2-2; unclear D gene. This clonotype was obtained from a person aged 18 to 69 in good health. The sequencing input was blood. The CDR3 region is CASSLALTGELFF. In DNA form, the CDR3 reads TGTGCCAGCAGCTTAGCTCTCACCGGGGAGCTGTTTTTT.